The present entry profiles one TCR beta chain with its context. The data were taken from a study of blood T cell repertoires in COVID-19. With 0 bases removed from V and 0 bases from J, the gap between germline ends came to 13 bases. The CDR3 sequence is 16 residues long. Germline assignment: CDR1 SGHRS and CDR2 YFSETQ. The method was immunoSEQ multiplex PCR; TCRdb's version includes in-frame clones alone and lacks a portion of them. The sample records roughly 140,000 clones, almost 85% being singletons. The TCR was taken from a man aged 45-65 years with acute or convalescent COVID-19. The V call is TRBV5-1, the J call TRBJ2-7, with a possible D match to TRBD2 (5 bases). Sequencing input: peripheral blood. CDR3 sequence: CASSLVWGASSYEQYF. CDR3 sequence (DNA): TGCGCCAGCAGCTTGGTTTGGGGAGCCAGCTCCTACGAGCAGTACTTC.